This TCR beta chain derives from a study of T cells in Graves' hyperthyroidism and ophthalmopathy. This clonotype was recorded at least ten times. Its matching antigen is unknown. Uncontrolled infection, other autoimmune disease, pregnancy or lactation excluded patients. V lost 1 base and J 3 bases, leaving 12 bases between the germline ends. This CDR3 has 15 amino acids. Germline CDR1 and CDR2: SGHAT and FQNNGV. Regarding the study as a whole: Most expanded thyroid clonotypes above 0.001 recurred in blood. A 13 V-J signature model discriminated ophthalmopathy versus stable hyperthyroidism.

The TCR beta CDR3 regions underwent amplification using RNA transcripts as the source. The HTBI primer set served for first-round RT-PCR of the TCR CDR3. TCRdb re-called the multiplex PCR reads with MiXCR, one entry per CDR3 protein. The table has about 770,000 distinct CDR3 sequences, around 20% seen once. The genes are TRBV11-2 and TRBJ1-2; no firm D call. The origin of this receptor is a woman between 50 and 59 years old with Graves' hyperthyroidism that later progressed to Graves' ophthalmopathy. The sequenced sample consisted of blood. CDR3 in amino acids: CASSLGEGEDYGYTF. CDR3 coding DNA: TGTGCCAGCAGCTTAGGTGAGGGAGAGGACTATGGCTACACCTTC.